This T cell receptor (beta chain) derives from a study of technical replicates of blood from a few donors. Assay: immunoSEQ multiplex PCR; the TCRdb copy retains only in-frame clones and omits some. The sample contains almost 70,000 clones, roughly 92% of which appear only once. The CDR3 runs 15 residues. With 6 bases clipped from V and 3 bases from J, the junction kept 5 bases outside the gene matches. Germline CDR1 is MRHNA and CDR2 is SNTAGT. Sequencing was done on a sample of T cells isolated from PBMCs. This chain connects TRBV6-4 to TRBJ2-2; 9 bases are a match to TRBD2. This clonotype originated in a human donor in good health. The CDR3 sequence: CASSETSGDTGELFF. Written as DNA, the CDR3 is TGTGCCAGCAGCGAGACTAGCGGAGACACCGGGGAGCTGTTTTTT.